These 17 T cell receptor beta chains were all obtained from the same sample, sequenced in a study of blood T cell repertoires in COVID-19. TCRdb keeps only in-frame clones here, not all; method: immunoSEQ multiplex PCR. The table lists roughly 70,000 clones, around 90% of them singletons. Material for sequencing was peripheral blood. All receptors derive from a human donor with active COVID-19. The donor label of this sample is uncertain.

In DNA, the CDR3 is TGTGCCAGCAGGACCGGGACTAGGGGCTACACCTTC. Translation gives CASRTGTRGYTF. The rearrangement links TRBV27 to TRBJ1-2; a possible D gene is TRBD1 (5 bases). The CDR3 consists of 12 residues. V lost 6 bases and J lost 8, with 13 bases in between. The germline CDR1 and CDR2 sequences are MNHEY and SMNVEV (reference sequence).

J is TRBJ1-1 and V is TRBV9; D gene uncertain. This CDR3 has 15 residues. The V gene lost 3 bases and the J gene lost 1 base, with 13 bases spanning the gap. Per germline, CDR1 SGDLS and CDR2 YYNGEE. Written as DNA, the CDR3 is TGTGCCAGCAGCGCTTCCGGGAAGGGGAACACTGAAGCTTTCTTT. This codes for CASSASGKGNTEAFF.

This clone appeared a single time. Here the CDR3 DNA reads TGTGCCAGCAGTCCCGTGATGGGCGGGGGGTCCTACAATGAGCAGTTCTTC. This codes for CASSPVMGGGSYNEQFF. This chain uses TRBV28 with TRBJ2-1; 8 positions match TRBD2. The CDR3 spans 17 residues. CDR1 and CDR2 (germline): MDHEN, SYDVKM. V gave up 5 bases and J gave up 1 base; unmatched junction bases: 10.

This rearrangement joins TRBV6-6 to TRBJ2-3, with TRBD2 as a possible D gene (6 bases). V was trimmed by 7 bases and J by 0 bases, leaving 17 bases between them. CDR3 length: 16 residues. The germline V gene encodes CDR1 MNHNY and CDR2 SVGAGI (reference sequence). CDR3 amino acids: CASKSSLAPSTDTQYF. Here the CDR3 DNA reads TGTGCCAGCAAGTCCTCTCTAGCGCCTAGCACAGATACGCAGTATTTT.

The chain is built from TRBV28 and TRBJ1-1, with 8 bases that match TRBD1. J lost 12 bases, V lost 5 bases, and 11 bases had no gene match. Germline loops: CDR1 MDHEN, CDR2 SYDVKM. CDR3 size: 13 residues. The CDR3 bases are TGTGCCAGCAGTACTTCAGGACAGGGCGTGCCTTTCTTT. Protein sequence: CASSTSGQGVPFF.

The chain recombines TRBV19 with TRBJ2-6, with TRBD1 matching 11 bases. Trimming removed 5 bases from V and 0 bases from J; junction bases left unmatched: 3. Germline lookup yields CDR1 LNHDA and CDR2 SQIVND (reference sequence). The CDR3 loop spans 17 amino acids. The CDR3 region is CASSPGTGGSGANVLTF. The DNA for the CDR3 is TGTGCCAGTAGTCCCGGGACAGGGGGCTCTGGGGCCAACGTCCTGACTTTC.

The CDR3 loop reads CASSEGQGTLYGYTF. The CDR3 coding sequence is TGTGCCAGCAGTGAAGGACAGGGGACATTATATGGCTACACCTTC. This sequence joins TRBV6-1 and TRBJ1-2; 8 nucleotides line up with TRBD1. Looked up from germline, CDR1 is MNHNS and CDR2 is SASEGT. This CDR3 region has 15 residues. With V trimmed by 1 base and J by 5 bases, 6 bases remained unmatched.

V and J are TRBV4-1 and TRBJ1-6; no reliable D call. Looked up from germline, CDR1 is MGHRA and CDR2 is YSYEKL. Deletions cut 1 base from V and 7 bases from J, with 26 bases between. The CDR3 runs 20 residues. The CDR3 coding sequence is TGCGCCAGCAGCCAAGGTTTATTCGGTCTTCTGGGCGATGGCAATTCACCCCTCCACTTT. This sequence encodes CASSQGLFGLLGDGNSPLHF.

This clone was seen just once. The rearrangement uses TRBV4-3 and TRBJ2-7, with 8 bases aligning to TRBD2. Germline V gene lookup returns CDR1 LGHNA and CDR2 YSLEER. The CDR3 has 15 amino acids. J gave up 7 bases and V 4 bases, and 12 bases lay outside the gene matches. The CDR3 DNA reads TGCGCCAGCAGCCGAGGGGGAGCGGGAGTGGGGGAGCAGTACTTC. Residues: CASSRGGAGVGEQYF.

Regarding this clone: Germline is not matched at one junction end, which may reflect a read error. This chain uses TRBV27 with TRBJ2-6; 7 bases map to TRBD2. The CDR3 has 16 amino acids. Germline assignment: CDR1 MNHEY and CDR2 SMNVEV (reference sequence). The CDR3 DNA sequence: TGTGCAAGCAGTTTATATCGGGGGGCTGGGGCCAACGTCCTGACTTTC. It yields the protein CASSLYRGAGANVLTF.

The CDR3 coding sequence is TGTGCCAGCAGCCCCGGGGGAGCGGGAGGGACCTACGAGCAGTACTTC. This sequence encodes CASSPGGAGGTYEQYF. The V gene is TRBV5-4, the J gene TRBJ2-7, with TRBD2 matching over 10 bases. With 4 bases clipped from V and 2 bases from J, the junction kept 9 bases outside the gene matches. CDR3 length: 16 amino acids. The V gene's germline CDR1 is SGHNT and CDR2 YYREEE (reference sequence).

This rearrangement joins TRBV6-5 to TRBJ2-3, with 7 bases aligning to TRBD2. CDR3 length: 14 residues. V lost 2 bases to trimming and J lost 8 bases; unmatched junction nucleotides: 7. Germline values: CDR1 MNHEY, CDR2 SVGAGI. CDR3 residues: CASSYVGGVGTQYF. The CDR3 nucleotides read TGTGCCAGCAGTTACGTGGGGGGGGTCGGTACGCAGTATTTT.

The chain recombines TRBV5-1 with TRBJ2-3, with D possibly TRBD2 on 6 matching bases. CDR3 length equals 14 residues. CDR1 and CDR2 from the germline V gene are SGHRS and YFSETQ. The ends were cut back, 4 bases at V and 0 bases at J, with 9 bases in the middle. This CDR3 is CASSAGISTDTQYF. CDR3 in DNA: TGCGCCAGCAGCGCGGGGATTAGCACAGATACGCAGTATTTT.

The chain couples TRBV30 to TRBJ2-3; 7 bases are a match to TRBD2. This CDR3 is built from 15 residues. The J segment lost 5 bases and the V segment lost 1 base, leaving 9 bases of the junction unmatched. The germline CDR1 and CDR2 sequences are GTSNPN and SVGIG (reference sequence). DNA for the CDR3: TGTGCCTGGAGTGGTTTGGCGGGAGCCGTAGATACGCAGTATTTT. It specifies CAWSGLAGAVDTQYF.

This chain connects TRBV19 to TRBJ1-1; unclear D gene. The germline gives CDR1 LNHDA, CDR2 SQIVND (reference sequence). Trimming pared 7 bases from V and 3 bases from J, leaving 18 bases between. The CDR3 consists of 15 residues. The CDR3 loop is CASKLWADSDTEAFF. CDR3 sequence (DNA): TGTGCCAGTAAGTTGTGGGCGGACTCGGACACTGAAGCTTTCTTT.

The rearrangement joins TRBV2 to TRBJ2-3; D remains unclear. The CDR3 covers 11 residues. With 4 bases removed from V and 7 bases from J, the gap between germline ends came to 6 bases. The germline V gene encodes CDR1 SNHLY and CDR2 FYNNEI. CDR3 nucleotide sequence: TGTGCCAGCAGTGGCGAGCATACGCAGTATTTT. The encoded protein is CASSGEHTQYF. The entire variable domain, with the rest obtained from reference TRBV2 and TRBJ2-3, is as follows: EPEVTQTPSHQVTQMGQEVILRCVPISNHLYFYWYRQILGQKVEFLVSFYNNEISEKSEIFDDQFSVERPDGSNFTLKIRSTKLEDSAMYFCASSGEHTQYFGPGTRLTVL.

The CDR3 region has the DNA TGTGCCAGCTCACCACCGGGACTAGCGGGAGGGCCGAGTGAGCAGTTCTTC. This codes for CASSPPGLAGGPSEQFF. The chain uses TRBV18 and TRBJ2-1; 16 nucleotides agree with TRBD2. The CDR3 runs to 17 residues. The germline CDR1 and CDR2 sequences are KGHSH and LQKENI. V lost 0 bases and J lost 9; bases outside the gene matches: 5.